This T cell receptor beta chain derives from a study of T cells after yellow fever vaccination. Turning to the study itself: Those fractions that held only low numbers of cells were prepared using the SMART-Seq v4 Ultra Low Input RNA kit. Whole-study findings and limits: The secondary response showed a weaker magnitude and a faster peak, day 5 versus 15. A small proportion of clonotypes was detected in both the CD4 and CD8 compartments.

Turning to this clonotype: As yet, its antigen is unknown.

This CDR3 is 16 amino acids long. Per germline, CDR1 MGHRA and CDR2 YSYEKL. The germline V and J ends were trimmed by 3 bases and 6 bases, with 17 bases remaining between them. 5'RACE template switching produced TCR cDNA carrying a universal primer site and UMIs. TCRdb re-called the 5' RACE reads with MiXCR, one entry per CDR3 protein. The sample lists about 430,000 distinct CDR3 sequences, under 20% occurring once. Sequenced material: PBMCs, taken before the yellow fever booster vaccination. The TCR was taken from a man aged 18 to 30 who received the YFV17D yellow fever vaccine. The V and J genes are TRBV4-1 and TRBJ1-4, with a tentative D call TRBD1 (5 bases). The CDR3 sequence is CASSHLSGTRDEKLFF. The DNA for the CDR3 is TGCGCCAGCAGCCATTTAAGCGGGACTAGGGATGAAAAACTGTTTTTT.